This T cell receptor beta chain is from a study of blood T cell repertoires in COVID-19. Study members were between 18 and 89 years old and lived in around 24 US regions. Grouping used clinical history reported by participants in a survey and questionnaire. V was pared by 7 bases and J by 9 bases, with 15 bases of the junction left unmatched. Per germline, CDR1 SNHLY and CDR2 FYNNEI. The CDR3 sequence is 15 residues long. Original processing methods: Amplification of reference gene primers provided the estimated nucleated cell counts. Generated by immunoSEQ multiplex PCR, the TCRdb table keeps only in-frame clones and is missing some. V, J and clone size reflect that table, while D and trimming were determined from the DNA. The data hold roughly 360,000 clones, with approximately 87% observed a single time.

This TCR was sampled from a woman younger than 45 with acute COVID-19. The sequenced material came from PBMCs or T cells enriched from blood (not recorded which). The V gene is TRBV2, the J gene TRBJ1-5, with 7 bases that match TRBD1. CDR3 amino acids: CASTGQVGGGRPQHF. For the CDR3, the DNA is TGTGCCAGCACCGGACAGGTAGGGGGTGGTCGGCCCCAGCATTTT.